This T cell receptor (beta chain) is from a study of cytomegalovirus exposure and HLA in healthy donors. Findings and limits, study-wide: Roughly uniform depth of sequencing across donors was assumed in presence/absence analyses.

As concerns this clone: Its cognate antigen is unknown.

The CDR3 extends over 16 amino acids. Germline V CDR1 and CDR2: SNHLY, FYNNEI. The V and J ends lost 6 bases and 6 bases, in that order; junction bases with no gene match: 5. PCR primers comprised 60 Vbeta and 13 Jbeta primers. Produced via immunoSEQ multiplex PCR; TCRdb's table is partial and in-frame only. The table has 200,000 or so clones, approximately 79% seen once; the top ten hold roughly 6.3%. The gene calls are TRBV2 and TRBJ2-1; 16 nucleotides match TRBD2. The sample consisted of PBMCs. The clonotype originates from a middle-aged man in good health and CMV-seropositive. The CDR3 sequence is CASRGTSGGAGNEQFF. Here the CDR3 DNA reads TGTGCCAGCAGAGGGACTAGCGGGGGGGCTGGCAATGAGCAGTTCTTC.